These T cell receptor beta chains were read from a single sample in a study of early T cells in non-severe SARS-CoV-2 infection. TCRdb re-called the 5' RACE reads through MiXCR, storing one row per CDR3 protein. The sample includes roughly 100,000 distinct CDR3 sequences, roughly 13% of them seen just once. Specimen: whole blood. All receptors derive from an adult who was a healthcare worker with PCR-confirmed SARS-CoV-2 infection or an uninfected control (not recorded which). Each CDR3 is given with its conserved first and last residue. A row's size may be missing; if present it is once, few, many or a size class.

V,size,CDR3
TRBV5-5,few,CASSLTSNYGQFF
TRBV9,.,CASSVTGLGIQYF
TRBV27,.,CASSSLKGKNSPLHF
TRBV9,.,CASSVDQDRTKAFF
TRBV3-1,many,CASSRQGLNTGELFF
TRBV29-1,few,CSVGFQREAFF
TRBV28,.,CASSSTWTGVEAFF
TRBV7-2,many,CASSLELSGAYEQYF
TRBV14,.,CASSDRTGARTDTQYF
TRBV5-1,many,CASSLGVNEQFF
TRBV5-5,few,CASSLDIPGELFF
TRBV5-5,few,CASSSASNRIEAFF
TRBV6-5,many,CASSAHYTGELFF
TRBV28,few,CASSFGRATRSNQPQHF
TRBV18,few,CASRQAGGEAFF
TRBV28,once,CASSSGGEGNTEAFF
TRBV29-1,.,CSAPLPNEQFF
TRBV6-5,few,CASRSGGHYGYTF
TRBV18,many,CASSPRQGSHNEQFF
TRBV19,many,CASSPRQGQYEQYF
TRBV29-1,.,CSVSHGREQYF
TRBV5-1,.,CASSFGGPDTQYF
TRBV9,many,CASSVMAGNHEQFF
TRBV28,.,CASRSQGYEQYF
TRBV28,few,CASSFMEVYEQYF
TRBV7-8,many,CASSTRGRREKLFF
TRBV20-1,many,CSARDSINSPLHF
TRBV5-1,many,CASSLDAAYGYTF
TRBV7-2,many,CASSTPPDTQYF
TRBV4-3,few,CASSQDNPDNSPLHF
TRBV6-5,many,CASRDGPPGEAFF
TRBV2,many,CASRDRGRWWLFF
TRBV11-2,few,CASSRQGASSYNSPLHF
TRBV28,.,CASSLFGNTGELFF
TRBV11-3,many,CASSLDRRGEQFF
TRBV12-3/TRBV12-4,.,CASSLQSGVSYGYTF
TRBV2,.,CASSGQGTEAFF
TRBV9,.,CASSASGGYNQPQHF
TRBV27,.,CASKPETGDYELYF
TRBV20-1,many,CSARIYGRRGGGQPQHF
TRBV12-3/TRBV12-4,many,CASTKTDSSGANVLTF
TRBV29-1,.,CSVGDVEAFF
TRBV2,many,CARGNGGPAETQYF
TRBV7-9,.,CADAPSGANVLTF
TRBV10-2,many,CASTGQGSRKLNSGNTIYF
TRBV28,.,CASSRRTVQETQYF
TRBV28,.,CASSSGQQQETQYF
TRBV5-1,many,CASRSDSRGSRTIYF
TRBV7-2,.,CASSLPRPGSYNSPLHF
TRBV7-6,few,CASSIHETSGTQYF
TRBV12-3/TRBV12-4,.,CASSLGIGLAEQFF
TRBV9,many,CASSVVLDSREQFF